This T cell receptor (beta chain) is drawn from a study of cytomegalovirus exposure and HLA in healthy donors. About the study: Unique TCRs from HLA-typed donors, about 78 million of them, were held in an early data release. Study-wide points: Clonal expansion, a later analysis showed, was greater in HLA-associated TCR beta chains than in equally common others. Both high specificity and high sensitivity reportedly marked the classifier's diagnosis of cytomegalovirus status. Earlier analysis yielded a pattern in which most TCR beta V segments were productive about 90% or about 30% of the time.

CDR3 length: 17 amino acids. With 3 bases clipped from V and 0 bases from J, the junction kept 6 bases outside the gene matches. Germline V lookup: CDR1 MGHRA, CDR2 YSYEKL. PCR used 60 Vbeta primers and 13 Jbeta primers. The protocol was immunoSEQ multiplex PCR, while the TCRdb copy is restricted to in-frame clones and leaves out a portion. In all, the sample yields more than 100,000 clones. Points on this clone: Its specificity is not known.

This rearrangement joins TRBV4-1 to TRBJ2-7; 12 bases are shared with TRBD2. The sample consisted of PBMCs. The TCR comes from a man aged 35 to 55 in good health and CMV-seronegative. The CDR3 DNA follows: TGCGCCAGCAGCCAGCGACTAGCGGGAGCCACCTCCTACGAGCAGTACTTC. Translation: CASSQRLAGATSYEQYF.